The subject of this entry is one T cell receptor (beta chain). The data belong to a study of control samples from healthy donors and cancer patients. Clones were read by immunoSEQ multiplex PCR, and TCRdb kept only the in-frame ones, dropping some. The data hold 90,000 or so clones, with about 88% observed a single time. V lost 9 bases, J lost 2 bases, and 8 bases lay in between. Germline assignment: CDR1 MNHEY and CDR2 SVGAGI. The CDR3 has 12 residues. This TCR was recovered from a man between 65 and 85 years old with lung cancer. The chain links TRBV6-5 to TRBJ1-3, with TRBD1 as a possible D gene (5 bases). The sequenced sample consisted of PBMCs. The CDR3 sequence is CASRGTGNTIYF. CDR3 bases: TGTGCCAGTAGGGGTACTGGAAACACCATATATTTT.